Detailed here is one T cell receptor beta chain. The data were taken from a study of blood T cell repertoires in COVID-19. The CDR3 loop spans 17 amino acids. J gave up 2 bases and V 0 bases, and 8 bases lay outside the gene matches. In germline, CDR1 is SGDLS, CDR2 YYNGEE. The table came from immunoSEQ multiplex PCR; TCRdb's copy has only in-frame clones and leaves some out. The sample carries 300,000 to 350,000 clones, 85% to 90% recorded once. Sample: PBMCs or T cells enriched from blood (not recorded which). This chain connects TRBV9 to TRBJ2-3, with 8 bases matching TRBD1. The clonotype originates from a woman aged 25 to 39 who had been exposed to COVID-19. The CDR3 DNA sequence: TGTGCCAGCAGCGTAGCCCCCGGGACAGGTGACACAGATACGCAGTATTTT. Encoded protein: CASSVAPGTGDTDTQYF.